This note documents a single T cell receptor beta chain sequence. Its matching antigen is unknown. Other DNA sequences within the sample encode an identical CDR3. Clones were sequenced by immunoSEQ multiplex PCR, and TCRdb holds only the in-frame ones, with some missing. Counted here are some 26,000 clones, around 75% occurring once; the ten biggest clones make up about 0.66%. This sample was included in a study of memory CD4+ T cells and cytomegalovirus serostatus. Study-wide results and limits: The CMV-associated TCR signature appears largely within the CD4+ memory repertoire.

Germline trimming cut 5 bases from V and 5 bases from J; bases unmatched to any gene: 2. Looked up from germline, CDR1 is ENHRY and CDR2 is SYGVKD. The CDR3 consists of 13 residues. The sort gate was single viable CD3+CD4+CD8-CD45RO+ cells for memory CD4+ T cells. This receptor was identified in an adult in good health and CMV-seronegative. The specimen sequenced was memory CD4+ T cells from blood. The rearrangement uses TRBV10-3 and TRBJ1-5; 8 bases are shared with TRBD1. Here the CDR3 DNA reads TGTGCCATCAGTTCACAGGGGGATCAGCCCCAGCATTTT. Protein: CAISSQGDQPQHF.